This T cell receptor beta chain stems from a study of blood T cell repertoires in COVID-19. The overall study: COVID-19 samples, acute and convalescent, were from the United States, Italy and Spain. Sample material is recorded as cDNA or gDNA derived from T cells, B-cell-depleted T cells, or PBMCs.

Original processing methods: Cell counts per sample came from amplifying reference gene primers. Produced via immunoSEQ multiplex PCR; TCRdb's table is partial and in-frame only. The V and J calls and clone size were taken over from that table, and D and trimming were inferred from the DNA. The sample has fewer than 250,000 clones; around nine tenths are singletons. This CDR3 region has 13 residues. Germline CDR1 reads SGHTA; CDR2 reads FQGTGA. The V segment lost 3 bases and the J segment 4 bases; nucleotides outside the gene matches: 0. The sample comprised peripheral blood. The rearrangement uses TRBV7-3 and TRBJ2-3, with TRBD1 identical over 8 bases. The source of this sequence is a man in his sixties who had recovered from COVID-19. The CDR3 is CASSLTGADTQYF. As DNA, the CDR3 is TGTGCCAGCAGCTTGACAGGGGCAGATACGCAGTATTTT.